The 31 T cell receptor beta chains given below trace back to one sample, sequenced in a study of shared clonotypes between healthy human individuals. Measured with immunoSEQ multiplex PCR; TCRdb has only the in-frame clones, and not every one. The sample has some 2 million clones; roughly 94% are singletons. The source material was naive CD4+ T cells sorted from blood. Subset noted: CD45RA+ positively selected. These receptors were taken from a man aged 18 to 30 in good health.

The V call is TRBV5-4, the J call TRBJ2-1; D remains ambiguous. This CDR3 has 16 amino acids. Trimming stripped 3 bases from V and 0 bases from J, with 13 bases between. Germline assignment: CDR1 SGHNT and CDR2 YYREEE (reference sequence). The CDR3 nucleotides read TGTGCCAGCAGCTACAGACCGGCTAGCTCCTACAATGAGCAGTTCTTC. This gives the protein CASSYRPASSYNEQFF.

The chain employs TRBV2 and TRBJ1-1, with 9 bases aligning to TRBD1. CDR1 SNHLY and CDR2 FYNNEI come from the germline V gene. V dropped 7 bases and J dropped 7; count of bases not matched to a gene: 4. CDR3 length equals 12 residues. The CDR3 nucleotides are TGTGCCAGCACCCGGACAGGGGATGAAGCTTTCTTT. Amino acid sequence: CASTRTGDEAFF.

This clone was seen a single time. Here the CDR3 reads CASSLGQGPQHF. The CDR3, as DNA: TGTGCCAGCAGCTTGGGACAGGGGCCCCAGCATTTT. The chain carries TRBV5-4 and TRBJ1-5, with 7 bases matching TRBD1. The V gene's germline CDR1 is SGHNT and CDR2 YYREEE (reference sequence). Germline trimming cut 0 bases from V and 9 bases from J; bases unmatched to any gene: 0. This CDR3 region has 12 residues.

The CDR3 DNA follows: TGTGCCAGCAGCTTAAACAGGGAGGACGAGCAGTACTTC. It specifies CASSLNREDEQYF. J is TRBJ2-7 and V is TRBV7-2; D assignment may be TRBD1 or TRBD2 (6 bases each). CDR3 length: 13 residues. Trimming pared 2 bases from V and 5 bases from J, leaving 10 bases between. The germline CDR1 and CDR2 sequences are SGHTA and FQGNSA.

This sequence joins TRBV23-1 and TRBJ2-1; D unclear. TRBV23-1 counts as an open reading frame of uncertain function. The CDR3 consists of 18 residues. Trimming pared 3 bases from V and 4 bases from J, leaving 22 bases between. This CDR3 is CASSHGLLEALGYNEQFF. CDR3 bases: TGCGCCAGCAGTCATGGGCTTCTTGAGGCTTTAGGGTACAATGAGCAGTTCTTC.

The chain uses TRBV5-8 and TRBJ2-1, with TRBD1 matching 11 bases. Trimming at V came to 2 bases and at J to 7 bases, leaving 5 bases not matched to a gene. There are 15 residues in the CDR3. The germline V gene has CDR1 SGHTS and CDR2 YDEGEE. The DNA for the CDR3 is TGTGCCAGCAGCTTAGGGACAGGGGGTTGGAATGAGCAGTTCTTC. Its protein product is CASSLGTGGWNEQFF.

The chain joins TRBV29-1 to TRBJ2-3, with 12 bases fitting TRBD2. Unmatched junction bases numbered 4, after V lost 1 base and J lost 2 bases. The V gene's germline CDR1 is SQVTM and CDR2 ANQGSEA. The CDR3 contains 16 residues. The CDR3 region is CSVEGLAGGNTDTQYF. In DNA form, the CDR3 reads TGCAGCGTTGAAGGGCTAGCGGGAGGGAACACAGATACGCAGTATTTT.

J is TRBJ1-1 and V is TRBV5-4; perhaps TRBD1 as D (5 bases). The CDR3 runs 15 residues. Germline V lookup: CDR1 SGHNT, CDR2 YYREEE (reference sequence). The germline V and J ends were trimmed by 2 bases and 3 bases, with 14 bases remaining between them. CDR3 sequence: CASSLAGFGDTEAFF. Here the CDR3 DNA reads TGTGCCAGCAGCTTAGCAGGGTTCGGGGACACTGAAGCTTTCTTT.

V gene TRBV7-9 combines with J gene TRBJ2-3; tentative D call: TRBD2 (6 bases). Trimming removed 5 bases at V and 0 bases at J, with 12 bases between. The length of the CDR3 is 15 residues. Germline CDR1 is SEHNR and CDR2 is FQNEAQ (reference sequence). The CDR3: CASSRDSPSTDTQYF. Written as DNA, the CDR3 is TGTGCCAGCAGCCGGGACTCCCCTAGCACAGATACGCAGTATTTT.

The J gene is TRBJ2-1, the V gene TRBV27, with 7 bases aligning to TRBD1. The CDR3 loop spans 16 amino acids. Germline V gene data show CDR1 as MNHEY and CDR2 as SMNVEV (reference sequence). V lost 4 bases to trimming and J lost 0 bases; unmatched junction nucleotides: 6. The CDR3 protein is CASSSMTGSSYNEQFF. CDR3 in DNA: TGTGCCAGCAGTTCGATGACAGGGAGCTCCTACAATGAGCAGTTCTTC.

The chain links TRBV6-1 to TRBJ1-1; 7 bases are a match to TRBD1. V was clipped by 10 bases and J by 5 bases; unmatched bases: 7. Germline CDR1 MNHNS, CDR2 SASEGT. The CDR3 is made up of 12 amino acids. CDR3 DNA sequence: TGTGCCACCCAGGGGGGGGTAACTGAAGCTTTCTTT. Translation: CATQGGVTEAFF.

This chain joins TRBV19 and TRBJ2-7; a weak D match, TRBD2 (7 bases). The V and J ends lost 6 bases and 2 bases respectively, with 17 bases between them. The CDR3 runs to 15 residues. CDR1 and CDR2 from the germline V gene are LNHDA and SQIVND (reference sequence). In nucleotides, the CDR3 is TGTGCCAGTAGCGAATTGCGGGGGCTTCCCTACGAGCAGTACTTC. Protein sequence: CASSELRGLPYEQYF.

The count of this clone is one. V gene TRBV6-6 combines with J gene TRBJ2-7; D is perhaps TRBD1 (5 bases). Trimming pared 2 bases from V and 4 bases from J, leaving 12 bases between. The CDR3 covers 14 residues. Per germline, CDR1 MNHNY and CDR2 SVGAGI (reference sequence). This CDR3 is CASSYGRENYEQYF. CDR3 nucleotides: TGTGCCAGCAGTTACGGCAGGGAAAATTACGAGCAGTACTTC.

The chain carries TRBV6-6 and TRBJ1-3; D is perhaps TRBD1 (5 bases). V was cut by 0 bases and J by 4 bases, with 13 bases left in between. From germline, CDR1 is MNHNY and CDR2 SVGAGI (reference sequence). The CDR3 runs 16 residues. CDR3: CASSYSGDGRGNTIYF. In DNA form, the CDR3 reads TGTGCCAGCAGTTACTCAGGGGACGGCCGGGGAAACACCATATATTTT.

With regard to this clone: Other DNA variants within this sample encode the same CDR3. This chain links TRBV11-2 with TRBJ1-1; D gene ambiguous. The germline CDR1 and CDR2 sequences are SGHAT and FQNNGV. V lost 0 bases and J 6 bases, leaving 8 bases between the germline ends. The CDR3 is 13 residues long. CDR3: CASSLDRGAEAFF. The CDR3 DNA is TGTGCCAGCAGCTTAGATCGGGGAGCTGAAGCTTTCTTT.

This clone occurred once. The genes are TRBV28 and TRBJ2-1; D is unresolved. Looked up from germline, CDR1 is MDHEN and CDR2 is SYDVKM. The CDR3 has 10 amino acids. Trimming removed 3 bases from V and 10 bases from J, with 4 bases in between. The CDR3 is CASSFLEQFF. CDR3 nucleotides: TGTGCCAGCAGTTTCCTGGAGCAGTTCTTC. The entire variable domain, with the rest obtained from reference TRBV28 and TRBJ2-1, is as follows: DVKVTQSSRYLVKRTGEKVFLECVQDMDHENMFWYRQDPGLGLRLIYFSYDVKMKEKGDIPEGYSVSREKKERFSLILESASTNQTSMYLCASSFLEQFFGPGTRLTVL.

The chain carries TRBV11-2 and TRBJ2-2; TRBD2 matches 8 bases. The CDR3 covers 13 residues. With V trimmed by 3 bases and J by 8 bases, 2 bases remained unmatched. Germline CDR1 and CDR2: SGHAT and FQNNGV. In DNA, the CDR3 is TGTGCCAGCAGCTTTTTAGCGGGAGGGGAGCTGTTTTTT. Protein sequence: CASSFLAGGELFF.

The genes are TRBV19 and TRBJ1-4; possibly TRBD1 for D (5 bases). There are 14 residues in the CDR3. The V end was cut by 2 bases, the J end by 4 bases, with 8 bases between. The germline V gene has CDR1 LNHDA and CDR2 SQIVND (reference sequence). CDR3 in amino acids: CASSINRNNEKLFF. The CDR3 region has the DNA TGTGCCAGTAGTATAAACAGGAATAATGAAAAACTGTTTTTT. The full variable domain, its missing parts supplied by reference TRBV19 and TRBJ1-4, is DGGITQSPKYLFRKEGQNVTLSCEQNLNHDAMYWYRQDPGQGLRLIYYSQIVNDFQKGDIAEGYSVSREKKESFPLTVTSAQKNPTAFYLCASSINRNNEKLFFGSGTQLSVL.

The V gene is TRBV10-3, the J gene TRBJ2-2, with D possibly being TRBD2 (5 bases). The CDR3 length is 14 residues. CDR1 and CDR2 (germline): ENHRY, SYGVKD. The V end lost 4 bases, the J end lost 4 bases, and 10 bases lay between the germline ends. The CDR3 coding sequence is TGTGCCATCAGTGGCCTAGGGAGCACCGGGGAGCTGTTTTTT. Protein sequence: CAISGLGSTGELFF.

V and J are TRBV27 and TRBJ1-2; TRBD1 aligns across 8 bases. With 3 bases clipped from V and 8 bases from J, the junction kept 5 bases outside the gene matches. Per the germline V gene, CDR1 is MNHEY and CDR2 is SMNVEV (reference sequence). This CDR3 has 13 amino acids. The CDR3 DNA reads TGTGCCAGCAGTTTGGCAGGGGGCGTCGGCTACACCTTC. Amino acids: CASSLAGGVGYTF.

The chain has TRBV30 and TRBJ1-4; maybe TRBD1 (6 bases). The CDR3 contains 16 residues. The germline V gene encodes CDR1 GTSNPN and CDR2 SVGIG (reference sequence). Deletions cut 1 base from V and 0 bases from J, with 12 bases between. The CDR3 region is CAWSALEGATNEKLFF. The CDR3 nucleotides read TGTGCCTGGAGTGCCCTGGAGGGGGCAACTAATGAAAAACTGTTTTTT.

The chain has TRBV7-8 and TRBJ1-5; no definite D call. Germline values: CDR1 SGHVS, CDR2 FQNEAQ. Trimming took 3 bases from V and 0 from J, leaving 12 bases between them. The CDR3 runs to 16 residues. CDR3 amino acids: CASSLGSSFSNQPQHF. Written as DNA, the CDR3 is TGTGCCAGCAGCTTGGGCAGTTCCTTTAGCAATCAGCCCCAGCATTTT.

This chain links TRBV28 with TRBJ1-4; D ambiguous. The ends were cut back, 7 bases at V and 8 bases at J, with 17 bases in the middle. This CDR3 is built from 14 residues. Germline V gene data show CDR1 as MDHEN and CDR2 as SYDVKM. This CDR3 is CASTSGWVVEKLFF. CDR3 sequence (DNA): TGTGCCAGCACTTCGGGGTGGGTGGTGGAAAAACTGTTTTTT.

The sample holds one count of this clone. The chain combines TRBV29-1 with TRBJ2-1; 11 nucleotides agree with TRBD2. J was trimmed by 8 bases and V by 3 bases; bases with no gene match: 12. Looked up from germline, CDR1 is SQVTM and CDR2 is ANQGSEA. This CDR3 contains 16 residues. The DNA for the CDR3 is TGCAGCGTTGACCAAAGACTAGCGGGAAGGTTGGATGAGCAGTTCTTC. Translation gives CSVDQRLAGRLDEQFF.

The chain carries TRBV12-5 and TRBJ2-7; 8 nucleotides match TRBD2. Germline V lookup: CDR1 LGHNT, CDR2 FRNRAP. The CDR3 is 18 amino acids. After removal of 0 bases from V and 2 bases from J, the junction contained 12 bases not matched to a gene. This CDR3 is CASGLVQPPGGGPYEQYF. The CDR3 bases are TGTGCTAGTGGTTTGGTACAACCCCCGGGAGGGGGTCCCTACGAGCAGTACTTC. Variable domain in full (rest from reference TRBV12-5 and TRBJ2-7): DARVTQTPRHKVTEMGQEVTMRCQPILGHNTVFWYRQTMMQGLELLAYFRNRAPLDDSGMPKDRFSAEMPDATLATLKIQPSEPRDSAVYFCASGLVQPPGGGPYEQYFGPGTRLTVT.

The J gene is TRBJ2-3, the V gene TRBV11-2; 7 nucleotides match TRBD1. Germline loops: CDR1 SGHAT, CDR2 FQNNGV. The CDR3 has 15 amino acids. J lost 2 bases, V lost 2 bases, and 4 bases had no gene match. Here the CDR3 reads CASSLRTGLTDTQYF. The CDR3 DNA sequence: TGTGCCAGCAGCTTAAGGACAGGCCTCACAGATACGCAGTATTTT. Filled out from reference TRBV11-2 and TRBJ2-3, the complete variable domain reads EAGVAQSPRYKIIEKRQSVAFWCNPISGHATLYWYQQILGQGPKLLIQFQNNGVVDDSQLPKDRFSAERLKGVDSTLKIQPAKLEDSAVYLCASSLRTGLTDTQYFGPGTRLTVL.

The rearrangement uses TRBV30 and TRBJ2-1, with D possibly matching TRBD2 (5 bases). The CDR3 contains 13 residues. Trimming took off 2 bases at V and 9 bases at J, with 14 bases between the two ends. Germline CDR1 and CDR2: GTSNPN and SVGIG (reference sequence). In DNA, the CDR3 is TGTGCCTGGAGTTTCGTCGAGGGCGGTGAGCAGTTCTTC. It translates to CAWSFVEGGEQFF.

This CDR3 is CASFSPQPRNTIYF. CDR3 bases: TGTGCCAGCTTTAGCCCGCAACCGAGAAACACCATATATTTT. The rearrangement uses TRBV6-1 and TRBJ1-3; D gene ambiguous. Trimming stripped 8 bases from V and 5 bases from J, with 16 bases between. This CDR3 contains 14 residues. CDR1 is MNHNS, CDR2 SASEGT, per germline.

The CDR3 DNA sequence: TGTGCCAGCAGGAGTTCGGGGACGTGGAACACTGAAGCTTTCTTT. This translates into CASRSSGTWNTEAFF. The rearrangement links TRBV11-1 to TRBJ1-1; possible D gene TRBD1, 5 bases. Trimming pared 6 bases from V and 1 base from J, leaving 15 bases between. Germline CDR1 and CDR2: SGHAT and FQDESV (reference sequence). This CDR3 has 15 residues. Looking up the rest from reference TRBV11-1 and TRBJ1-1 gives the full variable domain: EAEVAQSPRYKITEKSQAVAFWCDPISGHATLYWYRQILGQGPELLVQFQDESVVDDSQLPKDRFSAERLKGVDSTLKIQPAELGDSAMYLCASRSSGTWNTEAFFGQGTRLTVV.

To note about this clone: A clone one base away is much larger, so this may be a read error. Other DNA variants within this sample encode the same CDR3. The chain has TRBV18 and TRBJ1-2; D call uncertain. CDR1 is KGHSH and CDR2 is LQKENI in the germline V gene. This CDR3 is 12 amino acids long. For the CDR3, the DNA is TGCGCCAGCTCACCACCGAACTATGGCTACACCTTC. It specifies CASSPPNYGYTF. The whole variable domain, remainder taken from reference TRBV18 and TRBJ1-2, is NAGVMQNPRHLVRRRGQEARLRCSPMKGHSHVYWYRQLPEEGLKFMVYLQKENIIDESGMPKERFSAEFPKEGPSILRIQQVVRGDSAAYFCASSPPNYGYTFGSGTRLTVV.

V is TRBV6-4 and J is TRBJ2-7; tentative D call: TRBD2 (5 bases). The CDR3 contains 15 residues. The V and J ends lost 5 bases and 2 bases respectively, with 16 bases between them. CDR1 and CDR2 (germline): MRHNA, SNTAGT. The CDR3 DNA is TGTGCCAGCAGTCTTCTAGCTGAAAGAGCCTACGAGCAGTACTTC. Residues: CASSLLAERAYEQYF.